This T cell receptor (beta chain) was captured in a study of blood T cells in healthy people across ages. This clonotype was observed a few times. Using a J-beta primer mix together with a sample-barcoded 5' primer, a second PCR was run for about 7 to 12 cycles. TCRdb independently ran MiXCR on the 5' RACE reads; one entry per CDR3 protein. The repertoire consists of hundreds of thousands of distinct CDR3 sequences, with approximately 40% occurring once and the leading ten covering about 32%. The sequenced sample consisted of blood. This sequence originates from a man aged 80 or over in good health.

The CDR3 region has the DNA TGCAGCGTTGAGGTCTGGGGAGGACCCCAATCGGAGACCCAGTACTTC. Its translation is CSVEVWGGPQSETQYF. The chain employs TRBV29-1 and TRBJ2-7; D is possibly TRBD2 (6 bases). Near its end, the DNA agrees better with TRBJ2-5, so the J call may be wrong. The length of the CDR3 is 16 residues. The germline CDR1 and CDR2 sequences are SQVTM and ANQGSEA.